This paragraph covers one TCR beta chain sequence. The target antigen is unknown. Expressed TCRB transcripts were sequenced because the isolated RNA had all been reverse transcribed beforehand. Libraries were prepared by immunoSEQ multiplex PCR; TCRdb keeps only in-frame clonotypes and omits some of them. The repertoire holds around 500,000 clones, with approximately 10% as singletons. V lost 10 bases and J lost 4, with 8 bases in between. The CDR3 is 10 residues long. Per the germline V gene, CDR1 is MNHGY and CDR2 is SVAAGI. By way of CD45RO/CCR7/CD25/CD127/CD95/CD27, the CD4+ regulatory, stem cell-like memory, central memory and naive cells were sorted. The entry originates in a study of beta chain features in type 1 diabetes. Overall study results and limits: Shorter templates might be favored by PCR, and equally so in patients and in controls. The study found that naive, central memory and Treg TCRB repertoires appeared more similar in patients than in healthy donors.

The rearrangement uses TRBV6-9 and TRBJ2-7; D gene unclear. The sequencing input was naive CD4+ T cells from blood. The clonotype was recovered from a woman aged 18-29 years in good health. The CDR3 coding sequence is TGTGCCAACCAGGCGTACGAGCAGTACTTC. Its translation is CANQAYEQYF.